Listed here are 23 T cell receptor beta chains from one sample, sequenced in a study of blood T cells in healthy people across ages. Combining a sample-barcoded 5' primer with a J-beta primer mix, a second PCR ran for roughly 7 to 11 cycles. TCRdb called the 5' RACE reads again in MiXCR, with one record for every CDR3 protein. The sample contains about 1.4 million distinct CDR3 sequences, roughly 64% of which appear only once. Material: blood. These receptors all stem from a young man in good health.

V gene TRBV28 combines with J gene TRBJ2-4, with D perhaps TRBD1 or TRBD2 (6 bases each). Trimming removed 3 bases at V and 0 bases at J, with 15 bases between. The CDR3 is 17 residues long. Germline CDR1 MDHEN, CDR2 SYDVKM. In DNA form, the CDR3 reads TGTGCCAGCAGTTTGAGGGGGAGGATATTAGCCAAAAACATTCAGTACTTC. Its translation: CASSLRGRILAKNIQYF.

V usage is TRBV20-1 and J usage is TRBJ2-3, with 10 nucleotides matching TRBD2. From germline, CDR1 is DFQATT and CDR2 SNEGSKA (reference sequence). Unmatched junction bases numbered 9, after V lost 1 base and J lost 8 bases. This CDR3 spans 15 amino acids. This chain's CDR3 is CSARADSGGPGTQYF. For the CDR3, the DNA is TGCAGTGCTAGAGCGGATAGCGGGGGGCCAGGTACGCAGTATTTT.

This chain uses TRBV15 with TRBJ2-5; D ambiguous. CDR1 and CDR2 (germline): LNHNV, YYDKDF (reference sequence). This CDR3 has 13 residues. The V and J ends lost 1 base and 5 bases respectively, with 8 bases between them. The CDR3 nucleotides read TGTGCCACCAGCAGAGCGAGCGTTGAGACCCAGTACTTC. Translation: CATSRASVETQYF.

The rearrangement joins TRBV14 to TRBJ1-2; D remains ambiguous. The V end was cut by 1 base, the J end by 1 base, with 7 bases between. Germline loops: CDR1 SGHDN, CDR2 FVKESK. This CDR3 has 14 residues. The CDR3 loop reads CASSQATLNYGYTF. The DNA for the CDR3 is TGTGCCAGCAGCCAAGCAACCCTTAACTATGGCTACACCTTC.

The V and J genes are TRBV3-1 and TRBJ2-1; D may be TRBD1 (6 bases). CDR1 is LGHDT, CDR2 YNNKEL, per germline (reference sequence). The CDR3 is 13 amino acids. Trimming left V 4 bases short and J 10 bases short, with 14 bases between. The CDR3 protein is CASSLIQGYEQFF. CDR3 DNA sequence: TGTGCCAGCAGCCTGATACAGGGATACGAGCAGTTCTTC.

The genes are TRBV12-3 or TRBV12-4 and TRBJ1-1, with D uncertain. The ends were cut back, 5 bases at V and 7 bases at J, with 17 bases in the middle. The CDR3 runs to 14 residues. CDR3 in DNA: TGTGCCAGCAGTGGCCGGGCCACGGCCTTTGAAGCTTTCTTT. Amino acids: CASSGRATAFEAFF.

This sequence joins TRBV29-1 and TRBJ2-7; D is perhaps TRBD1 or TRBD2 (6 bases each). Looked up from germline, CDR1 is SQVTM and CDR2 is ANQGSEA. V was shortened by 6 bases and J by 0 bases, with 15 bases between the two germline ends. This CDR3 is 14 amino acids long. The CDR3 sequence is CSVAGEGGSYEQYF. The CDR3 DNA reads as TGCAGCGTCGCCGGAGAGGGGGGCTCCTACGAGCAGTACTTC.

A few counts support this clonotype. The rearrangement uses TRBV12-3 or TRBV12-4 and TRBJ1-4; D is uncertain. Trimming shortened V by 0 bases and J by 5 bases, and 10 bases separated the two germline ends. The CDR3 runs 15 residues. CDR3 DNA: TGTGCCAGCAGTTTAGCGGCGGACTACAATGAAAAACTGTTTTTT. Translating gives CASSLAADYNEKLFF.

J is TRBJ2-7 and V is TRBV20-1; TRBD1 is a possible D gene (6 bases). CDR1 DFQATT and CDR2 SNEGSKA come from the germline V gene (reference sequence). V lost 6 bases, J lost 3 bases, and 15 bases lay in between. This CDR3 is 13 amino acids long. This chain's CDR3 is CSALSAGVYEQYF. CDR3 nucleotides: TGCAGTGCCCTCTCCGCAGGGGTCTACGAGCAGTACTTC.

This clonotype appeared a single time. A junction end diverges from the germline sequence, so it may reflect a read error. The chain has TRBV3-1 and TRBJ2-2; 9 positions match TRBD2. Germline CDR1 and CDR2: LGHDT and YNNKEL (reference sequence). This CDR3 region has 17 residues. The CDR3 is CASSPFLAGGYTRELFF. CDR3 DNA sequence: TGTGCCAGCAGCCCGTTCCTCGCGGGGGGGTACACCAGGGAGCTGTTTTTT.

The chain recombines TRBV2 with TRBJ1-2, with D hard to call. This CDR3 spans 12 amino acids. Trimming removed 1 base from V and 8 bases from J, with 8 bases in between. From germline, CDR1 is SNHLY and CDR2 FYNNEI. The CDR3: CASSEVDGGYTF. DNA of the CDR3: TGTGCCAGCAGTGAAGTAGACGGCGGCTACACCTTC.

The rearrangement links TRBV7-9 to TRBJ1-4; D ambiguous. V was trimmed by 5 bases and J by 4 bases, leaving 17 bases between them. CDR3 length: 16 amino acids. Germline V gives CDR1 SEHNR, CDR2 FQNEAQ (reference sequence). The CDR3 nucleotides read TGTGCCAGCAGCCCCCCCCGTGGGCACCTTAATGAAAAACTGTTTTTT. Its protein product is CASSPPRGHLNEKLFF.

The chain is built from TRBV4-1 and TRBJ2-5; 12 bases fit TRBD2. The better agreement between TRBJ2-7 and the DNA end casts doubt on the J call. This CDR3 comprises 16 residues. The germline CDR1 and CDR2 sequences are MGHRA and YSYEKL. The CDR3 DNA is TGCGCCAGCAGCCTTCATCGACTAGCGGGGGCCTACGAGCAGTACTTC. Translation: CASSLHRLAGAYEQYF.

This clonotype was seen more than once but under ten times. This chain joins TRBV4-1 and TRBJ2-7; 10 nucleotides agree with TRBD2. The J segment lost 3 bases and the V segment lost 2 bases, leaving 13 bases of the junction unmatched. The CDR3 loop spans 18 amino acids. The germline CDR1 and CDR2 sequences are MGHRA and YSYEKL. The CDR3, as DNA: TGCGCCAGCAGCCAAACCCTGTCACTAGCGGGGTTGAACTACGAGCAGTACTTC. Its protein product is CASSQTLSLAGLNYEQYF.

This clonotype was detected a few times. V and J are TRBV10-3 and TRBJ1-4, with unresolved D. Germline V gene data show CDR1 as ENHRY and CDR2 as SYGVKD. The V end was cut by 7 bases, the J end by 2 bases, with 5 bases between. The CDR3 runs to 12 residues. The CDR3 DNA reads as TGTGCCATCATCCGCACTAATGAAAAACTGTTTTTT. It specifies CAIIRTNEKLFF.

A few counts support this clonotype. J is TRBJ2-7 and V is TRBV5-1; 9 bases align to TRBD1. CDR3 size: 14 residues. Germline CDR1 SGHRS, CDR2 YFSETQ. After removal of 5 bases from V and 0 bases from J, the junction contained 3 bases not matched to a gene. The CDR3 DNA is TGCGCCAGCAGACGGGACAGGGCCTCCTACGAGCAGTACTTC. It codes for CASRRDRASYEQYF.

The chain couples TRBV7-2 to TRBJ1-1; D might be TRBD1 (6 bases). V was clipped by 5 bases and J by 0 bases, with 13 bases between them. CDR1 is SGHTA, CDR2 FQGNSA, per germline. There are 15 residues in the CDR3. CDR3 protein: CASSLSGTMNTEAFF. The CDR3 coding sequence is TGTGCCAGCAGCCTCTCCGGGACAATGAACACTGAAGCTTTCTTT.

J is TRBJ1-2 and V is TRBV7-8, with TRBD1 matching 7 bases. After removal of 1 base from V and 5 bases from J, the junction contained 7 bases not matched to a gene. The CDR3 is 15 amino acids. Looked up from germline, CDR1 is SGHVS and CDR2 is FQNEAQ. CDR3 nucleotide sequence: TGTGCCAGCAGCTTAGAAAGGGGGCGGTTTTATGGCTACACCTTC. Its translation: CASSLERGRFYGYTF.

The chain has TRBV4-1 and TRBJ2-3, with a possible D match to TRBD1 (5 bases). The CDR3 is 14 residues long. The V and J ends lost 4 bases and 4 bases respectively, with 12 bases between them. CDR1 and CDR2 (germline): MGHRA, YSYEKL. CDR3 bases: TGCGCCAGCAGCCTTACCGTAGGGGCAGATACGCAGTATTTT. Protein sequence: CASSLTVGADTQYF.

V and J are TRBV14 and TRBJ2-6; D might be TRBD2 (6 bases). The V gene lost 0 bases and the J gene lost 0 bases, with 15 bases spanning the gap. The V gene's germline CDR1 is SGHDN and CDR2 FVKESK. CDR3 length equals 19 residues. CDR3 in amino acids: CASSQDNRDSTSGANVLTF. As DNA, the CDR3 is TGTGCCAGCAGCCAAGACAATCGGGACTCTACCTCTGGGGCCAACGTCCTGACTTTC.

This rearrangement joins TRBV24-1 to TRBJ2-1, with D unresolved. Trimming took off 10 bases at V and 5 bases at J, with 14 bases between the two ends. Germline lookup yields CDR1 KGHDR and CDR2 SFDVKD. The CDR3 contains 13 residues. In DNA, the CDR3 is TGTGCCACTCAAAGGTCTGGGGACAATGAGCAGTTCTTC. Encoded protein: CATQRSGDNEQFF.

This chain uses TRBV7-9 with TRBJ2-7; 8 bases map to TRBD2. Germline lookup yields CDR1 SEHNR and CDR2 FQNEAQ (reference sequence). The CDR3 has 15 residues. V lost 5 bases, J lost 0 bases, and 6 bases stayed unmatched. In nucleotides, the CDR3 is TGTGCCAGCAGCGTTAGCGGGATGGACTCCTACGAGCAGTACTTC. This codes for CASSVSGMDSYEQYF. The entire variable domain, with the rest obtained from reference TRBV7-9 and TRBJ2-7, is as follows: DTGVSQNPRHKITKRGQNVTFRCDPISEHNRLYWYRQTLGQGPEFLTYFQNEAQLEKSRLLSDRFSAERPKGSFSTLEIQRTEQGDSAMYLCASSVSGMDSYEQYFGPGTRLTVT.

Details on this clonotype: A read error may be the cause here, since a much bigger clone is one base away. V and J are TRBV12-3 or TRBV12-4 and TRBJ2-7; D call uncertain. CDR3 length: 12 amino acids. CDR3 nucleotides: TGTGCCAGCAGGTTAGCCCTCTACGAGCAGTACTTC. It encodes CASRLALYEQYF.